The clone carrying this T cell receptor (beta chain) was seen ten or more times. The data derive from a study of T cells in Graves' hyperthyroidism and ophthalmopathy. Overall study: The authors collected peripheral blood at initial diagnosis, before any treatment.

This CDR3 spans 17 amino acids. Looked up from germline, CDR1 is MGHRA and CDR2 is YSYEKL. With 4 bases clipped from V and 0 bases from J, the junction kept 10 bases outside the gene matches. TCR beta CDR3 regions were amplified from RNA transcripts. The study used the HTBI primer set for a first-round RT-PCR of the TCR CDR3. Via MiXCR, TCRdb re-called the multiplex PCR reads, giving one row per CDR3 protein. Among over 250,000 distinct CDR3 sequences listed, 25% to 30% were seen once. Any patient presenting with uncontrolled infection, other autoimmune disease, pregnancy or lactation was left out. The sequence derives from a middle-aged man with Graves' hyperthyroidism that later progressed to Graves' ophthalmopathy. Sequencing was done on a sample of blood. The chain has TRBV4-1 and TRBJ2-7, with 9 positions matching TRBD2. The CDR3 sequence: CASSPRGLAGISYEQYF. In DNA form, the CDR3 reads TGCGCCAGCAGCCCCAGAGGCCTAGCGGGAATCTCCTACGAGCAGTACTTC.